Detailed here is one TCR beta chain. The data belong to a study of blood T cell repertoires in COVID-19. Whole-study context: Samples came from the United States, Italy and Spain, spanning acute and convalescent COVID-19.

The study recruited people aged 18 to 89 years across around 24 US areas. Cohorts were based on clinical histories the participants reported. CDR1 is MDHEN and CDR2 is SYDVKM in the germline V gene. Trimming cost V 6 bases and J 6 bases; bases outside gene matches: 19. The CDR3 spans 17 residues. Source study methods: Amplification of reference gene primers provided the estimated nucleated cell counts. Sequencing used immunoSEQ multiplex PCR; TCRdb keeps in-frame clones, though not all of them. For V, J and clone size, that table is used; D and trimming come from the DNA. Here the sample spans about 160,000 clones, 80% to 85% being singletons.

The TCR comes from a woman between 45 and 60 years old who had recovered from COVID-19. The sequenced sample consisted of PBMCs or T cells enriched from blood (not recorded which). The gene calls are TRBV28 and TRBJ2-7; 8 bases map to TRBD2. The CDR3 here is CASRPSLSGSSGGEQYF. Here the CDR3 DNA reads TGTGCCAGCAGGCCATCCTTGAGCGGGAGTTCGGGGGGCGAGCAGTACTTC.